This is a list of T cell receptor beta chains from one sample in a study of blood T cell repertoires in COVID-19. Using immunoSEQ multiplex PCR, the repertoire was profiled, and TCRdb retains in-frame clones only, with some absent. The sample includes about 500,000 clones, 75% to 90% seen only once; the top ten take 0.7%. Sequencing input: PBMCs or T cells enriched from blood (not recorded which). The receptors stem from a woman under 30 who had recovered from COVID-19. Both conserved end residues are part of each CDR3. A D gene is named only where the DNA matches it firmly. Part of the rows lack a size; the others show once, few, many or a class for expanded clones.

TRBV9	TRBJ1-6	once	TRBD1	TGTGCCAGCACCCAAGACAGGGCCTCTTCCTATAATTCACCCCTCCACTTT	CASTQDRASSYNSPLHF
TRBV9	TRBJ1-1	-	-	TGTGCCAGCAGCGAAATAATGAACACTGAAGCTTTCTTT	CASSEIMNTEAFF
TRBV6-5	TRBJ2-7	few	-	TGTGCCAGCAGTTACTCACAGGGTTCCCCGGGGGAGCAGTACTTC	CASSYSQGSPGEQYF
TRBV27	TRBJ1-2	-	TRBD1	TGTGCCAGCACCCCCGGACAGGGGGCATACTATGGCTACACCTTC	CASTPGQGAYYGYTF
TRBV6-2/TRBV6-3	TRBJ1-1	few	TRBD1	TGTGCCAGCAGTTCAACCCTTTTTACAGGGGGGGGCACTGAAGCTTTCTTT	CASSSTLFTGGGTEAFF
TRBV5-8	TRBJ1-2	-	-	TGTGCCAGCAGCCTGAACAGGGAAGCCAACTATGGCTACACCTTC	CASSLNREANYGYTF
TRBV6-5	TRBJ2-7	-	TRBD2	TGTGCCACCCGACTAGCGGGCTCCTACGAGCAGTACTTC	CATRLAGSYEQYF
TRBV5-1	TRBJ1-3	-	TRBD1	TGCGCCAGCAGCCGGGACAGGGGGAATGGAAACACCATATATTTT	CASSRDRGNGNTIYF
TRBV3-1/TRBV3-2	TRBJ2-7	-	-	TGTGCCAGCAGCCAAGTTTACCCCCCAGAAGAGCAGTACTTC	CASSQVYPPEEQYF
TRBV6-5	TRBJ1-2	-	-	TGTGCCAGCGGCAGGCCCGGCTCCTATGGCTACACCTTC	CASGRPGSYGYTF
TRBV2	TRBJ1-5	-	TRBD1	TGTGCCAGCAGTGTGGCCAGACAGGGGGATCAGCCCCAGCATTTT	CASSVARQGDQPQHF
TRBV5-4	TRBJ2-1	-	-	TGTGCCAGCAGCTTGGACGGGGGACCGTACAATGAGCAGTTCTTC	CASSLDGGPYNEQFF
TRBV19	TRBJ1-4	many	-	TGTGCCAGCCTTCCCGGCGGGGCAGCTAATGAAAAACTGTTTTTT	CASLPGGAANEKLFF
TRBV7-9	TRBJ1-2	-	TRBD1	TGTGCCAGCAGCTCGGGGACAGGTTATAACTATGGCTACACCTTC	CASSSGTGYNYGYTF
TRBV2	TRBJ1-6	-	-	TGTGCCAGCAGCGGGACCAGGAGGGCTTCACCCCTCCACTTT	CASSGTRRASPLHF
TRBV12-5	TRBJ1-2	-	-	TGTGCTAGTGGTTTGGCACCGGGAAGCATGAGTAGGGCTCGGGGCTACACCTTC	CASGLAPGSMSRARGYTF
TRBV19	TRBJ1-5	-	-	TGTGCCAGTAATCCCACCGTTTCGGGGGGGCCGAATCAGCCCCAGCATTTT	CASNPTVSGGPNQPQHF
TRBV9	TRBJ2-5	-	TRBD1	TGTGCCAGCAGCGCGGAGGCAGGGGGCTGGGAGACCCAGTACTTC	CASSAEAGGWETQYF
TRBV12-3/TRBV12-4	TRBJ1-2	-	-	TGTGCCAGCAGTTTTGGACGGAGGCATGGCTACACCTTC	CASSFGRRHGYTF
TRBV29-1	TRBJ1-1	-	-	TGCAGCGTTAATGTCCAAATAGACACTGAAGCTTTCTTT	CSVNVQIDTEAFF
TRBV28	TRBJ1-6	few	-	TGTGCCAGCAGTTTCAAATTGGCAGGGGAATCACCCCTCCACTTT	CASSFKLAGESPLHF
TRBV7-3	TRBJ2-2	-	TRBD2	TGTGCCAGCAGCCTTGGCGGGGGAAACACCGGGGAGCTGTTTTTT	CASSLGGGNTGELFF
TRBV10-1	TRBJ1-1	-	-	TGCGCCAGCAGTGAGTCGTTAGAGGGTGGAACTGAAGCTTTCTTT	CASSESLEGGTEAFF
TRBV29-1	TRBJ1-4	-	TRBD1	TGCAGCGTTATGGACAGGGGTTCTGAAAAACTGTTTTTT	CSVMDRGSEKLFF
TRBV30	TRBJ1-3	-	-	TGTGCCTGTACAGGTATAGCTGGAAACACCATATATTTT	CACTGIAGNTIYF
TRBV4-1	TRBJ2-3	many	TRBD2	TGCGCCAGCAGCCAAGATCCCCCTAGCGGGGCCACAGATACGCAGTATTTT	CASSQDPPSGATDTQYF
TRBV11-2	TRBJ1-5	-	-	TGTGCCAGCAGTCTAGGTGTGGGCAATCAGCCCCAGCATTTT	CASSLGVGNQPQHF
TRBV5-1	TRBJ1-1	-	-	TGCGCCAGCGGCCAAGGGGGAACTGAAGCTTTCTTT	CASGQGGTEAFF
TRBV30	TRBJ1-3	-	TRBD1	TGTGCCTGGAGTGACAGGGGAAGCTCTGGAAACACCATATATTTT	CAWSDRGSSGNTIYF
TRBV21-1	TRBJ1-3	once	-	TGTGCCAGCAGCAAAGAGGCAGGGGGCTTTGGTGGAAACACCATATATTTT	CASSKEAGGFGGNTIYF
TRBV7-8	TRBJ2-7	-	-	TGTGCCAGCAGCTTAGGGAGGGCGGAATCCTACGAGCAGTACTTC	CASSLGRAESYEQYF
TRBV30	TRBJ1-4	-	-	TGTGCCTGGAGTGTACTAAGTGAAAAACTGTTTTTT	CAWSVLSEKLFF
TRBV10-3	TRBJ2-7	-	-	TGTGCCATCAGTGAGTCTAGGGGATACGACGAGCAGTACTTC	CAISESRGYDEQYF
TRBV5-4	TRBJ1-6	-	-	TGTGCCAGCAGCTTGGCCGCAGGGGTTGGACCCCTCCACTTT	CASSLAAGVGPLHF
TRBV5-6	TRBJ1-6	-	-	TGTGCCAGCAGCAGCAAGGGATCGACAGGTCTAAATTCACCCCTCCACTTT	CASSSKGSTGLNSPLHF
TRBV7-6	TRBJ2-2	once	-	TGTGCCAGCAGCCCGGCAGGGGCTGGAACCGGGGAGCTGTTTTTT	CASSPAGAGTGELFF
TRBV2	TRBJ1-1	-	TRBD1	TGTGCCAGCAGTGAAGAGGGGGACAGTGAAGCTTTCTTT	CASSEEGDSEAFF